This T cell receptor beta chain was sequenced for a study of blood T cell repertoires in COVID-19. About the research overall: Acute-phase and convalescent COVID-19 samples originated in the United States, Italy and Spain.

Assay: immunoSEQ multiplex PCR; the TCRdb copy retains only in-frame clones and omits some. The sample has fewer than 250,000 clones, 84% seen once. The J segment lost 5 bases and the V segment lost 5 bases, leaving 6 bases of the junction unmatched. Germline assignment: CDR1 SNHLY and CDR2 FYNNEI. The CDR3 is made up of 14 amino acids. Categorization into cohorts depended on clinical history that participants reported. The study counted Cohort 3 donors as recovered given two negative PCRs, clearance, or symptom resolution. Sequenced material: PBMCs or T cells enriched from blood (not recorded which). This chain links TRBV2 with TRBJ2-5; 9 bases fit TRBD1. This TCR was recovered from a woman in her twenties or thirties who had recovered from COVID-19. The CDR3 DNA follows: TGTGCCAGCAGTCGGGACAGGGCAATGGAGACCCAGTACTTC. Encoded protein: CASSRDRAMETQYF.